One and the same sample provided the 5 T cell receptor beta chains below, sequenced in a study of neurological immune-mediated disorders. TCRdb re-analysed the 5' RACE reads in MiXCR, keeping a single row per CDR3 protein. Among around 50,000 distinct CDR3 sequences listed, under 4.5% were seen once. The sample comprised PBMCs. Receptor source: a woman aged 25 to 39 with multiple sclerosis.

Ten or more counts support this clonotype. The chain uses TRBV4-2 and TRBJ2-1; 7 bases map to TRBD2. V shed 0 bases and J 3 bases; nucleotides not matched to a gene: 5. CDR1 is LGHNA and CDR2 is YNFKEQ in the germline V gene. This CDR3 has 16 amino acids. In nucleotides, the CDR3 is TGTGCCAGCAGCCAAGATGGGGCTAGCGGCTACAATGAGCAGTTCTTC. This codes for CASSQDGASGYNEQFF.

This clonotype was found many times. The chain recombines TRBV20-1 with TRBJ2-1; TRBD1 matches at 11 bases. The V gene end was trimmed by 7 bases and the J gene end by 7 bases; junction bases not matched to a gene: 9. Germline CDR1 is DFQATT and CDR2 is SNEGSKA (reference sequence). This CDR3 contains 14 residues. The CDR3 bases are TGCAGTGTTAAGGGGACAGGGGGGAGGAATGAGCAGTTCTTC. Protein: CSVKGTGGRNEQFF.

This clonotype appeared many times. CDR3 sequence reads: CASNMIAVPGANVLTF. The CDR3 DNA sequence: TGTGCCAGCAACATGATAGCCGTACCTGGGGCCAACGTCCTGACTTTC. The V and J genes are TRBV6-2 or TRBV6-3 and TRBJ2-6, with D uncertain. V was shortened by 7 bases and J by 2 bases, with 15 bases between the two germline ends. Looked up from germline, CDR1 is MNHEY and CDR2 is SVGEGT. The CDR3 loop spans 16 amino acids.

This clonotype was seen at least ten times. The genes are TRBV20-1 and TRBJ2-5; 10 bases align to TRBD2. CDR1 and CDR2 from the germline V gene are DFQATT and SNEGSKA (reference sequence). V shed 5 bases, J shed 4 bases, and the junction held 13 bases outside the gene matches. CDR3 size: 16 residues. The CDR3 spells CSAHRGAGGPGETQYF. The DNA of the CDR3 is TGCAGTGCTCACAGAGGAGCGGGGGGGCCCGGAGAGACCCAGTACTTC.

In its sample, this clonotype was seen many times. The rearrangement links TRBV15 to TRBJ2-5; D call uncertain. CDR1 is LNHNV, CDR2 YYDKDF, per germline (reference sequence). The CDR3 totals 16 residues. V shed 0 bases and J shed 0 bases, with 11 bases lying between them. In DNA, the CDR3 is TGTGCCACCAGCAGAGATTATGACACGGACCAAGAGACCCAGTACTTC. Protein product: CATSRDYDTDQETQYF. Together with reference TRBV15 and TRBJ2-5, the CDR3 gives the full variable domain: DAMVIQNPRYQVTQFGKPVTLSCSQTLNHNVMYWYQQKSSQAPKLLFHYYDKDFNNEADTPDNFQSRRPNTSFCFLDIRSPGLGDTAMYLCATSRDYDTDQETQYFGPGTRLLVL.